This TCR beta chain was observed in a study of blood T cell repertoires in COVID-19. Study-level background: PBMCs, B-cell-depleted T cells, or T cells provided the cDNA or gDNA that made up the material.

The CDR3 totals 13 residues. Germline V gene data show CDR1 as SGHNT and CDR2 as YENEEA. V lost 0 bases and J lost 3, with 5 bases in between. Original data processing: It was from reference gene primer amplification that nucleated cell counts were estimated. TCRdb keeps only in-frame clones here, not all; method: immunoSEQ multiplex PCR. Clone size and V and J calls were adopted from that table, with D and trimming inferred from the DNA. The sample lists 65,000 to 90,000 clones, 86% occurring once. The receptor comes from a man older than 75 with COVID-19, enrolled during active disease. The chain uses TRBV11-3 and TRBJ1-1, with D unclear. The sample was peripheral blood. DNA of the CDR3: TGTGCCAGCAGCTTAGATCAGGACACTGAAGCTTTCTTT. Translation gives CASSLDQDTEAFF.